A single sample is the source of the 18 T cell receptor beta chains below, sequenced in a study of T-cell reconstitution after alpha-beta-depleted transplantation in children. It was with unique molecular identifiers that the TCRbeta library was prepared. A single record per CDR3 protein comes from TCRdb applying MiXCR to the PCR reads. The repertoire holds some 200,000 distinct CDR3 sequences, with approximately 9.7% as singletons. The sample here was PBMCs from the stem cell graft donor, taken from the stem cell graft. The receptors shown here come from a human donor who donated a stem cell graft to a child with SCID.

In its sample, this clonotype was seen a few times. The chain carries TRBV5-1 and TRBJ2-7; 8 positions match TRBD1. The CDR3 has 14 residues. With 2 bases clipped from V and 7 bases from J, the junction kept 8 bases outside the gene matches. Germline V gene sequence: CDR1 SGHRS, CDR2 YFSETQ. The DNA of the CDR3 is TGCGCCAGCAGCTTACAGGGGGGCGTGCTGGAGCAGTACTTC. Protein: CASSLQGGVLEQYF.

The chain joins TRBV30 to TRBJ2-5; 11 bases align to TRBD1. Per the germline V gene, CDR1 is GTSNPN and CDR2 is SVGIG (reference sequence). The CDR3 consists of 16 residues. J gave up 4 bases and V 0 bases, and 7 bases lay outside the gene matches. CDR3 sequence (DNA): TGTGCCTGGAGTGTACTTCCGGGACAGGGGGGAGAGACCCAGTACTTC. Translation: CAWSVLPGQGGETQYF.

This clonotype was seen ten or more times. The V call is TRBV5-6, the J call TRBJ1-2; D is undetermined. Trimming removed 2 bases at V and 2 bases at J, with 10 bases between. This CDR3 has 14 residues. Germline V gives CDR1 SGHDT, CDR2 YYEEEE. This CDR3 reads CASSLDRQNYGYTF. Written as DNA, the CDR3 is TGTGCCAGCAGCTTAGATCGTCAGAACTATGGCTACACCTTC.

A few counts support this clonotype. DNA of the CDR3: TGCGCCAGTTTTGATCGAATCCGGGACAGGGGCCGAAAACTGTTTTTT. Translation: CASFDRIRDRGRKLFF. The rearrangement uses TRBV5-1 and TRBJ1-4; 10 nucleotides align to TRBD1. Germline lookup yields CDR1 SGHRS and CDR2 YFSETQ. The junction had 17 bases not matched to a gene; V was cut back by 8 bases and J by 10 bases. CDR3 length: 16 residues.

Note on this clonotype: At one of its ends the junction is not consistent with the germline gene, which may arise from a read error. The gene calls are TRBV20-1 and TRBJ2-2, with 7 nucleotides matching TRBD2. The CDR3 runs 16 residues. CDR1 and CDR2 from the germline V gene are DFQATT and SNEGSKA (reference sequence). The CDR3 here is CCARDLASGEAGELFF. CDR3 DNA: TGCTGTGCTAGAGATCTAGCAAGCGGGGAGGCCGGGGAGCTGTTTTTT.

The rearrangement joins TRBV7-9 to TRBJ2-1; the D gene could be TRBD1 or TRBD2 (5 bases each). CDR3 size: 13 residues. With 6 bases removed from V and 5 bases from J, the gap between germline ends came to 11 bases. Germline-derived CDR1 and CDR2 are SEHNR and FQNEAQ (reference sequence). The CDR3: CASSSPGHNEQFF. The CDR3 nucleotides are TGTGCCAGCAGTTCACCGGGACACAATGAGCAGTTCTTC.

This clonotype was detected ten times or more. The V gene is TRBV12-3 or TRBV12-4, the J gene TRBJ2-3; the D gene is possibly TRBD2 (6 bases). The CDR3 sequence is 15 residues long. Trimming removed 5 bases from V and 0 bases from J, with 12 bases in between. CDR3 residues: CASSAAGTSTDTQYF. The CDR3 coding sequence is TGTGCCAGCAGTGCTGCCGGGACTAGCACAGATACGCAGTATTTT.

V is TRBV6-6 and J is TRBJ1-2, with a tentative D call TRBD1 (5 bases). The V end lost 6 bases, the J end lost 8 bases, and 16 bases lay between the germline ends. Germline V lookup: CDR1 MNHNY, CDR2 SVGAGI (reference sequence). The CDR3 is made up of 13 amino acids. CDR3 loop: CASSPRGGGGYTF. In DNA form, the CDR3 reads TGTGCCAGCAGCCCCCGAGGCGGGGGGGGCTACACCTTC.

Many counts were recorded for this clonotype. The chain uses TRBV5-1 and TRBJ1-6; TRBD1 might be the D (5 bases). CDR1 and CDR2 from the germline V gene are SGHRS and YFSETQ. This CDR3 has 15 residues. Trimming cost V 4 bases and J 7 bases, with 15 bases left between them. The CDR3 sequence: CASSAGGTENSPLHF. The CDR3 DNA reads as TGCGCCAGCAGCGCCGGGGGGACGGAAAATTCACCCCTCCACTTT. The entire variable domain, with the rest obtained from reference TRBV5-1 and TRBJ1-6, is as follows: KAGVTQTPRYLIKTRGQQVTLSCSPISGHRSVSWYQQTPGQGLQFLFEYFSETQRNKGNFPGRFSGRQFSNSRSEMNVSTLELGDSALYLCASSAGGTENSPLHFGNGTRLTVT.

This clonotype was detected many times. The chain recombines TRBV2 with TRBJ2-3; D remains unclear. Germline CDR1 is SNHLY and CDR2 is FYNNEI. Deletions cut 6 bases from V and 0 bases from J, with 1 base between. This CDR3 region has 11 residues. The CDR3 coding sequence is TGTGCCAGCAGAAGCACAGATACGCAGTATTTT. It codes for CASRSTDTQYF.

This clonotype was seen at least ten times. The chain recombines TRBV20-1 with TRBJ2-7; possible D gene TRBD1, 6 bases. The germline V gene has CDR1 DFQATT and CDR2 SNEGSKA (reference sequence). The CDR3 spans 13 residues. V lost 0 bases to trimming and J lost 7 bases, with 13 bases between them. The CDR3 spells CSARDSPGEEQYF. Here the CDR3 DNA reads TGCAGTGCTAGAGATTCCCCAGGGGAGGAGCAGTACTTC.

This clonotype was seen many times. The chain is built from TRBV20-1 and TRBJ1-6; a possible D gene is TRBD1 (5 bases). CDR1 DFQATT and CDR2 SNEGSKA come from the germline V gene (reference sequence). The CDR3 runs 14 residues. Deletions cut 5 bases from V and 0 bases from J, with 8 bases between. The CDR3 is CSARGVSYNSPLHF. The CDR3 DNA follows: TGCAGTGCTCGGGGGGTCTCCTATAATTCACCCCTCCACTTT.

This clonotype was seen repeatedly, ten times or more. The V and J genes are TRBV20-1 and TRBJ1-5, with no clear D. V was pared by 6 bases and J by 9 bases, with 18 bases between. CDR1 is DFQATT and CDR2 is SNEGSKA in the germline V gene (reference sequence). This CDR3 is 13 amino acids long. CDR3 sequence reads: CSAEGWDGLPQHF. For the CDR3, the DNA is TGCAGTGCCGAGGGCTGGGATGGGTTGCCCCAGCATTTT.

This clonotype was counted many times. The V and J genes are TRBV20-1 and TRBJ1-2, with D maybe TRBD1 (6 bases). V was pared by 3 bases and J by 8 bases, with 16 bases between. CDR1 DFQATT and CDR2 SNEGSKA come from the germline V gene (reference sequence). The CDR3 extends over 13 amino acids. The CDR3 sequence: CSARGPGAEGYTF. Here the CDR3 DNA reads TGCAGTGCTAGGGGGCCAGGGGCAGAGGGCTACACCTTC.

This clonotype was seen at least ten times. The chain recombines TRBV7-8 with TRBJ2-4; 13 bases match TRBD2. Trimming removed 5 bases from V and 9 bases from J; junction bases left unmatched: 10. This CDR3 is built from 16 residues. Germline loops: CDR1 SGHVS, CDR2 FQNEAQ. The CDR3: CASSPLRLAGGFIQYF. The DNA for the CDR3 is TGTGCCAGCAGCCCCCTCAGACTAGCGGGGGGCTTCATTCAGTACTTC.

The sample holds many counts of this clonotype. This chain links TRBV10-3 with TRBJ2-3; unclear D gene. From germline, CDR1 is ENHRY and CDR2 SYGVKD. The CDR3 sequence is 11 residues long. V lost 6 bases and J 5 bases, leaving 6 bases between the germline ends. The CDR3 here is CAISIGDTQYF. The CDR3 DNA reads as TGTGCCATCAGCATCGGAGATACGCAGTATTTT.

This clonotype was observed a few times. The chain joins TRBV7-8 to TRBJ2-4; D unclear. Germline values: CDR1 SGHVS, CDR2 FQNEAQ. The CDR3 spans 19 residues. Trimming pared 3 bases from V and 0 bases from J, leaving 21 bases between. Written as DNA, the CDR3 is TGTGCCAGCAGCTTCGGGCCGAGGCGGCAGCCGATAGCCAAAAACATTCAGTACTTC. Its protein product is CASSFGPRRQPIAKNIQYF.

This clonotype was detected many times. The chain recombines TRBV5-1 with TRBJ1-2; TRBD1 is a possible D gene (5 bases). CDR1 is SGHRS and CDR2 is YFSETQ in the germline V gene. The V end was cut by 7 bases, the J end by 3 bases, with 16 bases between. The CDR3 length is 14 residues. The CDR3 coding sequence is TGCGCCAGCGCCCTCTCGGAGGGGTACTATGGCTACACCTTC. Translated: CASALSEGYYGYTF.